Shown below are 11 T cell receptor beta chains from a single sample sequenced in a study of CD8+ T cells in alopecia areata. In each case, RNA was isolated and then reverse transcribed into cDNA as the sequencing template. Here immunoSEQ multiplex PCR was the method, and the copy in TCRdb shows in-frame clones only, minus some. Seen here are more than 85,000 clones, roughly 42% observed once, and the top ten hold around 0.8%. The sequencing input was CD4+ T cells sorted from blood. The receptors here all came from a human donor with alopecia areata.

This chain uses TRBV2 with TRBJ2-2, with 8 bases matching TRBD1. The junction had 1 base not matched to a gene; V was cut back by 6 bases and J by 1 base. Germline V gene sequence: CDR1 SNHLY, CDR2 FYNNEI. The CDR3 has 14 residues. The CDR3 sequence is CASSGQGNTGELFF. CDR3 bases: TGTGCCAGCAGCGGACAGGGGAACACCGGGGAGCTGTTTTTT.

The chain employs TRBV30 and TRBJ1-1; no clear D. Germline CDR1 is GTSNPN and CDR2 is SVGIG (reference sequence). This CDR3 has 17 amino acids. The V gene lost 0 bases and the J gene lost 2 bases, with 19 bases spanning the gap. Here the CDR3 reads CAWSVPVEKELNTEAFF. The CDR3 DNA follows: TGTGCCTGGAGTGTACCCGTGGAAAAGGAATTAAACACTGAAGCTTTCTTT. Full variable domain (remainder filled in from reference TRBV30 and TRBJ1-1): SQTIHQWPATLVQPVGSPLSLECTVEGTSNPNLYWYRQAAGRGLQLLFYSVGIGQISSEVPQNLSASRPQDRQFILSSKKLLLSDSGFYLCAWSVPVEKELNTEAFFGQGTRLTVV.

This clone was seen only a few times. J is TRBJ1-1 and V is TRBV28; possible D gene TRBD1, 5 bases. V was pared by 5 bases and J by 5 bases, with 6 bases between. Germline-derived CDR1 and CDR2 are MDHEN and SYDVKM. The CDR3 loop spans 11 amino acids. CDR3 amino acids: CASSPGTEAFF. CDR3 in DNA: TGTGCCAGCAGTCCAGGGACTGAAGCTTTCTTT.

This clone showed up just a few times. The chain links TRBV5-1 to TRBJ2-1; D ambiguous. This CDR3 spans 13 amino acids. Trimming shortened V by 0 bases and J by 16 bases, and 17 bases separated the two germline ends. Germline V gives CDR1 SGHRS, CDR2 YFSETQ. The CDR3 nucleotides read TGCGCCAGCAGCTTGGACGGTAAAACAGCCACTTTCTTC. Amino acid sequence: CASSLDGKTATFF.

CDR3 loop: CASSLEGFGDTQYF. CDR3 nucleotides: TGTGCCAGCAGCTTAGAAGGGTTCGGGGATACGCAGTATTTT. The chain couples TRBV7-2 to TRBJ2-3; no definite D call. V was clipped by 1 base and J by 6 bases, with 11 bases between them. The CDR3 is 14 residues long. The germline V gene has CDR1 SGHTA and CDR2 FQGNSA.

In regard to this clone: A much larger clone differs by one base, so this may be a read error. In DNA form, the CDR3 reads TGTGCCAGCAGCAACCAAGAGACCCAGTACTTC. Amino acid sequence: CASSNQETQYF. The chain joins TRBV2 to TRBJ2-5; no reliable D call. The CDR3 is made up of 11 amino acids. V was pared by 6 bases and J by 0 bases, with 2 bases between. CDR1 and CDR2 (germline): SNHLY, FYNNEI. Full variable domain (missing parts from reference TRBV2 and TRBJ2-5): EPEVTQTPSHQVTQMGQEVILRCVPISNHLYFYWYRQILGQKVEFLVSFYNNEISEKSEIFDDQFSVERPDGSNFTLKIRSTKLEDSAMYFCASSNQETQYFGPGTRLLVL.

There are a few counts of this clone. This sequence joins TRBV29-1 and TRBJ2-6; D not certain. CDR1 and CDR2 (germline): SQVTM, ANQGSEA. V was pared by 4 bases and J by 2 bases, with 6 bases between. The CDR3 runs 13 residues. CDR3: CSVGTTGANVLTF. CDR3 DNA sequence: TGCAGCGTTGGAACAACTGGGGCCAACGTCCTGACTTTC. Looking up the rest from reference TRBV29-1 and TRBJ2-6 gives the full variable domain: SAVISQKPSRDICQRGTSLTIQCQVDSQVTMMFWYRQQPGQSLTLIATANQGSEATYESGFVIDKFPISRPNLTFSTLTVSNMSPEDSSIYLCSVGTTGANVLTFGAGSRLTVL.

This clone came up a few times. The chain combines TRBV29-1 with TRBJ2-1; 10 bases align to TRBD1. Germline V gene sequence: CDR1 SQVTM, CDR2 ANQGSEA. The V segment lost 3 bases and the J segment 7 bases; nucleotides outside the gene matches: 6. The CDR3 has 14 residues. This CDR3 is CSVERDRGRNEQFF. CDR3 nucleotides: TGCAGCGTTGAGAGGGACAGGGGTAGGAATGAGCAGTTCTTC.

The chain employs TRBV30 and TRBJ1-3; possibly TRBD1 for D (5 bases). This CDR3 is built from 12 residues. Deletions cut 5 bases from V and 0 bases from J, with 5 bases between. The V gene's germline CDR1 is GTSNPN and CDR2 SVGIG (reference sequence). Here the CDR3 reads CAWDSSGNTIYF. DNA of the CDR3: TGTGCCTGGGACAGCTCTGGAAACACCATATATTTT. The full variable domain, completed using reference TRBV30 and TRBJ1-3, is SQTIHQWPATLVQPVGSPLSLECTVEGTSNPNLYWYRQAAGRGLQLLFYSVGIGQISSEVPQNLSASRPQDRQFILSSKKLLLSDSGFYLCAWDSSGNTIYFGEGSWLTVV.

This clone appeared a few times. The rearrangement joins TRBV29-1 to TRBJ2-7; TRBD1 is a possible D gene (6 bases). The CDR3 sequence is 15 residues long. The ends were cut back, 6 bases at V and 0 bases at J, with 18 bases in the middle. CDR1 and CDR2 from the germline V gene are SQVTM and ANQGSEA. This chain's CDR3 is CSVRTDLTSSYEQYF. The CDR3 DNA reads TGCAGCGTGAGGACAGACCTGACGAGCTCCTACGAGCAGTACTTC.

V gene TRBV10-3 combines with J gene TRBJ1-5, with D possibly being TRBD1 (5 bases). Germline V lookup: CDR1 ENHRY, CDR2 SYGVKD. Trimming left V 8 bases short and J 3 bases short, with 14 bases between. The CDR3 is 14 residues long. The CDR3 DNA reads as TGTGCCATCTCTCTTGACAGCCTCAATCAGCCCCAGCATTTT. Protein: CAISLDSLNQPQHF.